These 12 T cell receptor beta chains were sequenced from one sample in a study of shared clonotypes between healthy human individuals. Clones were sequenced by immunoSEQ multiplex PCR, and TCRdb holds only the in-frame ones, with some missing. The sample has about 550,000 clones; less than 97% are singletons. Positively selected for CCR7, the CD45RO-negative cells used as naive CD8 cells excluded terminally differentiated effector memory CD45RA+ cells. The sample consisted of naive CD8+ T cells sorted from blood. These receptors were obtained from a woman under 40 in good health.

J is TRBJ2-6 and V is TRBV13; D gene unclear. Per germline, CDR1 PRHDT and CDR2 FYEKMQ (reference sequence). With 2 bases removed from V and 0 bases from J, the gap between germline ends came to 11 bases. This CDR3 spans 17 amino acids. This chain's CDR3 is CASSLSPGSSGANVLTF. The CDR3 DNA is TGTGCCAGCAGCTTAAGTCCAGGTTCCTCTGGGGCCAACGTCCTGACTTTC.

The rearrangement links TRBV28 to TRBJ2-7; 12 bases are a match to TRBD1. The junction had 8 bases not matched to a gene; V was cut back by 7 bases and J by 4 bases. The CDR3 has 15 residues. Germline CDR1 reads MDHEN; CDR2 reads SYDVKM. The chain's CDR3 is CASTIGTGGAYEQYF. CDR3 in DNA: TGTGCCAGCACCATAGGGACAGGGGGCGCGTACGAGCAGTACTTC.

This chain joins TRBV6-1 and TRBJ2-7, with D possibly matching TRBD1 (6 bases). Germline V CDR1 and CDR2: MNHNS, SASEGT. Trimming left V 9 bases short and J 2 bases short, with 17 bases between. The CDR3 length is 14 residues. Written as DNA, the CDR3 is TGTGCCAGTTTTCAGGGGTTAAAAACCTACGAGCAGTACTTC. It specifies CASFQGLKTYEQYF.

The V and J genes are TRBV5-6 and TRBJ1-5; 8 nucleotides agree with TRBD1. CDR1 and CDR2 (germline): SGHDT, YYEEEE. The length of the CDR3 is 16 residues. The V gene end was trimmed by 3 bases and the J gene end by 3 bases; junction bases not matched to a gene: 8. CDR3 in amino acids: CASSWTGTGTNQPQHF. CDR3 DNA sequence: TGTGCCAGCAGCTGGACCGGGACAGGCACCAATCAGCCCCAGCATTTT.

This clone was found once. The rearrangement links TRBV11-2 to TRBJ2-1; 15 bases match TRBD2. The CDR3 covers 16 residues. CDR1 is SGHAT, CDR2 FQNNGV, per germline. V lost 4 bases, J lost 6 bases, and 4 bases stayed unmatched. The CDR3 here is CASSSRTSGRGNEQFF. The CDR3 nucleotides are TGTGCCAGCAGCTCCAGGACTAGCGGGAGGGGCAATGAGCAGTTCTTC. Based on the CDR3 plus reference TRBV11-2 and TRBJ2-1, the full variable domain is EAGVAQSPRYKIIEKRQSVAFWCNPISGHATLYWYQQILGQGPKLLIQFQNNGVVDDSQLPKDRFSAERLKGVDSTLKIQPAKLEDSAVYLCASSSRTSGRGNEQFFGPGTRLTVL.

The chain joins TRBV30 to TRBJ2-3; perhaps TRBD2 as D (5 bases). Germline V gene data show CDR1 as GTSNPN and CDR2 as SVGIG (reference sequence). V was shortened by 4 bases and J by 1 base, with 6 bases between the two germline ends. The CDR3 covers 12 residues. CDR3 protein: CAWTEGTDTQYF. CDR3 in DNA: TGTGCCTGGACGGAGGGCACAGATACGCAGTATTTT.

This chain connects TRBV5-5 to TRBJ2-7; 11 bases are a match to TRBD1. The CDR3 runs 16 residues. In germline, CDR1 is SGHKS, CDR2 YYEKEE (reference sequence). V lost 3 bases to trimming and J lost 0 bases; unmatched junction nucleotides: 5. Here the CDR3 DNA reads TGTGCCAGCAGCTGGACAGGGGGCCCGAGCTCCTACGAGCAGTACTTC. Its protein product is CASSWTGGPSSYEQYF.

Notes on this clone: Other DNA sequences within the sample encode an identical CDR3. The CDR3 coding sequence is TGTGCCAGCAGCTTGGGACTCTACGAGCAGTACTTC. Its translation is CASSLGLYEQYF. The chain employs TRBV5-6 and TRBJ2-7; unclear D gene. Between the trimmed V and J ends, which lost 0 bases and 3 bases, there was a span of 4 bases. The germline CDR1 and CDR2 sequences are SGHDT and YYEEEE. The CDR3 sequence is 12 residues long.

The rearrangement uses TRBV27 and TRBJ2-7, with TRBD1 matching 8 bases. CDR1 and CDR2 from the germline V gene are MNHEY and SMNVEV (reference sequence). V lost 9 bases, J lost 0 bases, and 7 bases stayed unmatched. The CDR3 sequence is 14 residues long. Here the CDR3 reads CASKDRASSYEQYF. The CDR3, as DNA: TGTGCCAGTAAGGACAGGGCCAGCTCCTACGAGCAGTACTTC.

This chain links TRBV6-4 with TRBJ1-2, with D perhaps matching TRBD1 (6 bases). Germline CDR1 and CDR2: MRHNA and SNTAGT. Trimming cost V 0 bases and J 2 bases, with 10 bases left between them. The length of the CDR3 is 15 residues. CDR3 sequence (DNA): TGTGCCAGCAGTGACTCGGGACACCCCAACTATGGCTACACCTTC. It translates to CASSDSGHPNYGYTF.

V is TRBV15 and J is TRBJ1-5; 9 nucleotides agree with TRBD1. The CDR3 loop spans 16 amino acids. After removal of 5 bases from V and 2 bases from J, the junction contained 7 bases not matched to a gene. In germline, CDR1 is LNHNV, CDR2 YYDKDF (reference sequence). CDR3 DNA: TGTGCCACCAGCGAGGGACAGGGCGAGGGCAATCAGCCCCAGCATTTT. This codes for CATSEGQGEGNQPQHF.

The rearrangement joins TRBV4-1 to TRBJ1-5; possible D gene TRBD1, 5 bases. Germline V gives CDR1 MGHRA, CDR2 YSYEKL. V shed 6 bases and J shed 3 bases, with 15 bases lying between them. The CDR3 is 15 amino acids. The chain's CDR3 is CASSKRGWPNQPQHF. The CDR3 DNA sequence: TGCGCCAGCAGTAAACGGGGGTGGCCCAATCAGCCCCAGCATTTT.